Listed below are T cell receptor beta chains from one sample, sequenced in a study of shared clonotypes between healthy human individuals. Here immunoSEQ multiplex PCR was the method, and the copy in TCRdb shows in-frame clones only, minus some. Here the sample spans about 1.1 million clones, about 80% being singletons. Sequencing was carried out using memory CD4+ T cells from PBMCs. These receptor sequences come from a man between 18 and 35 years old in good health. Some clones in this sample may be carry-over from other donors' samples. The CDR3 runs from the conserved cysteine through the conserved F or W. Fields, in order: clone size, D gene, J gene, V gene, CDR3 DNA, CDR3 protein. A D gene is named only where the DNA matches it firmly. The size entry is marked missing in some rows and otherwise reads once, few, many or a size class.

clone size: NA; D gene: NA; J gene: TRBJ1-2; V gene: TRBV14; CDR3 DNA: TGTGCCAGCAGCCAACCAGGACCGATGGGCTACACCTTC; CDR3 protein: CASSQPGPMGYTF
clone size: NA; D gene: NA; J gene: TRBJ1-1; V gene: TRBV11-2; CDR3 DNA: TGTGCCAGCAGCTCCTCAGGGACTCGGGCTGAAGCTTTCTTT; CDR3 protein: CASSSSGTRAEAFF
clone size: few; D gene: NA; J gene: TRBJ1-2; V gene: TRBV12-5; CDR3 DNA: TGTGCTAGTGGTTCGGGGGTGGGCTATGGCTACACCTTC; CDR3 protein: CASGSGVGYGYTF
clone size: NA; D gene: NA; J gene: TRBJ2-7; V gene: TRBV2; CDR3 DNA: TGTGCCAGCAGTGATGGAGGGTACCACTCCTACGAGCAGTACTTC; CDR3 protein: CASSDGGYHSYEQYF
clone size: once; D gene: NA; J gene: TRBJ1-1; V gene: TRBV19; CDR3 DNA: TGTGCCAGTAGACGGTCAGGGAACACTGAAGCTTTCTTT; CDR3 protein: CASRRSGNTEAFF
clone size: few; D gene: TRBD1; J gene: TRBJ2-7; V gene: TRBV5-1; CDR3 DNA: TGCGCCAGCAGTCGGCAACAGGGGAACGAGCAGTACTTC; CDR3 protein: CASSRQQGNEQYF
clone size: NA; D gene: TRBD2; J gene: TRBJ2-1; V gene: TRBV5-1; CDR3 DNA: TGCGCCAGCAGCTCTACAACTCTAGCGGGCCTGTACAATGAGCAGTTCTTC; CDR3 protein: CASSSTTLAGLYNEQFF
clone size: NA; D gene: TRBD1; J gene: TRBJ2-5; V gene: TRBV10-3; CDR3 DNA: TGTGCCACCTCGGACAGGGTTCGGGGGGAGACCCAGTACTTC; CDR3 protein: CATSDRVRGETQYF
clone size: NA; D gene: NA; J gene: TRBJ1-2; V gene: TRBV5-1; CDR3 DNA: TGCGCCAGCAGCTTGTGGGTAAACTATGGCTACACCTTC; CDR3 protein: CASSLWVNYGYTF
clone size: NA; D gene: NA; J gene: TRBJ1-1; V gene: TRBV7-9; CDR3 DNA: TGTGCCAGCAGCTTAGACGCAGACACTGAAGCTTTCTTT; CDR3 protein: CASSLDADTEAFF
clone size: few; D gene: NA; J gene: TRBJ1-1; V gene: TRBV28; CDR3 DNA: TGTGCCAGCAGTTCCCCGACCTTCTTT; CDR3 protein: CASSSPTFF
clone size: NA; D gene: NA; J gene: TRBJ1-1; V gene: TRBV28; CDR3 DNA: TGTGCCAGCAGACCCCGTCTTGAAGCTTTCTTT; CDR3 protein: CASRPRLEAFF
clone size: NA; D gene: NA; J gene: TRBJ2-5; V gene: TRBV7-2; CDR3 DNA: TGTGCCAGCAGCTTAGTCAGAGAGACCCAGTACTTC; CDR3 protein: CASSLVRETQYF
clone size: NA; D gene: NA; J gene: TRBJ2-7; V gene: TRBV11-2; CDR3 DNA: TGTGCCAGCAGCTTAGCGGCTAGTTCGGCCTACGAGCAGTACTTC; CDR3 protein: CASSLAASSAYEQYF
clone size: few; D gene: NA; J gene: TRBJ2-6; V gene: TRBV7-6; CDR3 DNA: TGTGCCAGCAGCTTAGCCCCCGGGGAGGCCTCCGGGGCCAACGTCCTGACTTTC; CDR3 protein: CASSLAPGEASGANVLTF
clone size: NA; D gene: TRBD2; J gene: TRBJ2-1; V gene: TRBV19; CDR3 DNA: TGTGCCAGTACCCCCCGGGGGGGGGCGTCGGTGGATGAGCAGTTCTTC; CDR3 protein: CASTPRGGASVDEQFF
clone size: NA; D gene: TRBD2; J gene: TRBJ2-7; V gene: TRBV28; CDR3 DNA: TGTGCCAGCAGTTTAACTAGCGGCCGGAGCTCCTACGAGCAGTACTTC; CDR3 protein: CASSLTSGRSSYEQYF
clone size: few; D gene: NA; J gene: TRBJ1-1; V gene: TRBV20-1; CDR3 DNA: TGCAGTGCTCCCGAGTGGTCTGAAGCTTTCTTT; CDR3 protein: CSAPEWSEAFF
clone size: NA; D gene: TRBD2; J gene: TRBJ2-1; V gene: TRBV5-4; CDR3 DNA: TGTGCCAGCAGCCCGGGACTAGCGGGTGCCTACAATGAGCAGTTCTTC; CDR3 protein: CASSPGLAGAYNEQFF
clone size: NA; D gene: TRBD1; J gene: TRBJ2-3; V gene: TRBV28; CDR3 DNA: TGTGCCAGCAGTTCACACAGGGGGCGGACAGATACGCAGTATTTT; CDR3 protein: CASSSHRGRTDTQYF
clone size: many; D gene: NA; J gene: TRBJ1-1; V gene: TRBV6-1; CDR3 DNA: TGTGCCAGCAGCCCGTCGATTCTTAGCCGGGAAGCTTTCTTT; CDR3 protein: CASSPSILSREAFF
clone size: NA; D gene: TRBD1; J gene: TRBJ1-6; V gene: TRBV4-3; CDR3 DNA: TGCGCCAGCAGCCAAGGAACACCTTTCCGGAGGACAGGGGGTCGGTATAATTCACCCCTCCACTTT; CDR3 protein: CASSQGTPFRRTGGRYNSPLHF
clone size: NA; D gene: NA; J gene: TRBJ2-1; V gene: TRBV11-1; CDR3 DNA: TGTGCCAGCACCGCCTGGTTGGCTAGCGACAATGAGCAGTTCTTC; CDR3 protein: CASTAWLASDNEQFF
clone size: once; D gene: NA; J gene: TRBJ2-4; V gene: TRBV30; CDR3 DNA: TGTGCCTGGGGGGAGGTCCGGGGCATTCAGTACTTC; CDR3 protein: CAWGEVRGIQYF
clone size: NA; D gene: NA; J gene: TRBJ1-4; V gene: TRBV25-1; CDR3 DNA: TGTGCCAGCAGGAAAGCGACAGAACCTAATGAAAAACTGTTTTTT; CDR3 protein: CASRKATEPNEKLFF
clone size: few; D gene: NA; J gene: TRBJ1-1; V gene: TRBV6-1; CDR3 DNA: TGTGCCAGCAGGGAGCAGCCGGGGAACACTGAAGCTTTCTTT; CDR3 protein: CASREQPGNTEAFF
clone size: NA; D gene: NA; J gene: TRBJ2-2; V gene: TRBV21-1; CDR3 DNA: TGTGCCAGCCCCCACCACAGGGGAAACACCGGGGAGCTGTTTTTT; CDR3 protein: CASPHHRGNTGELFF
clone size: NA; D gene: NA; J gene: TRBJ2-3; V gene: TRBV19; CDR3 DNA: TGTGCCAGTAACATGGACCGGGAGTCCACAGATACGCAGTATTTT; CDR3 protein: CASNMDRESTDTQYF
clone size: NA; D gene: NA; J gene: TRBJ1-5; V gene: TRBV20-1; CDR3 DNA: TGCAGTGCGGGAGATCAGCCCCAGCATTTT; CDR3 protein: CSAGDQPQHF
clone size: NA; D gene: TRBD2; J gene: TRBJ2-1; V gene: TRBV9; CDR3 DNA: TGTGCCAGCAGCGTAGACGGGAGGGCCCGCAATGAGCAGTTCTTC; CDR3 protein: CASSVDGRARNEQFF
clone size: once; D gene: TRBD1; J gene: TRBJ2-1; V gene: TRBV5-6; CDR3 DNA: TGTGCCAGCAGCTTTGACAGGGTTCCCTACAATGAGCAGTTCTTC; CDR3 protein: CASSFDRVPYNEQFF
clone size: NA; D gene: NA; J gene: TRBJ2-7; V gene: TRBV29-1; CDR3 DNA: TGCAGCGTTGGAGGGTTCGTGACCGAGCAGTACTTC; CDR3 protein: CSVGGFVTEQYF